The clone carrying this TCR beta chain was seen more than once but under ten times. Its antigen is unidentified. This specimen belongs to a study of T-cell memory formation after mild COVID-19. The wider study: Largely donor-specific TCR clusters were found.

TCR alpha and TCR beta cDNA libraries with sample barcodes and UMIs came from 5'RACE using constant-segment primers. A single record per CDR3 protein comes from TCRdb applying MiXCR to the 5' RACE reads. Of fewer than 350,000 distinct CDR3 sequences in the sample, approximately 18% were seen once. Points from the study as a whole: CD8+ contracting clones occupied EMRA, while CD4+ ones occupied mainly CM and EM.

V lost 1 base, J lost 4 bases, and 10 bases lay in between. CDR1 is SGHTA, CDR2 FQGNSA, per germline. CDR3 size: 14 residues. V and J are TRBV7-2 and TRBJ1-2, with D uncertain. The specimen sequenced was PBMCs or a T cell subset sorted from them (not recorded which). The origin of this receptor is a man younger than 35 who had mild COVID-19 (a few samples of this study predate the infection). Cell type and time point are not known. CDR3 nucleotide sequence: TGTGCCAGCAGCTTAGATGGCAGATCCTATGGCTACACCTTC. This gives the protein CASSLDGRSYGYTF.